Listed here are 14 T cell receptor beta chains from one sample, sequenced in a study of T cell repertoires in cytomegalovirus infection. TCRdb re-analysed the reads in MiXCR, keeping a single row per CDR3 protein. In the table there are around 500,000 distinct CDR3 sequences, more than 40% of which are singletons. No antigen has been identified for these receptors. The sample consisted of cultured PBMCs, taken from culture after CMV antigen stimulation. The receptors shown here come from a human donor in good health (CMV status not recorded). Some clones in this sample may be carry-over from other donors' samples.

V is TRBV20-1 and J is TRBJ2-3; no definite D call. CDR3 length: 14 amino acids. Germline CDR1 reads DFQATT; CDR2 reads SNEGSKA (reference sequence). Trimming left V 3 bases short and J 2 bases short, with 12 bases between. This chain's CDR3 is CSARPSSVTDTQYF. Here the CDR3 DNA reads TGCAGTGCTAGGCCGTCTAGTGTCACAGATACGCAGTATTTT.

The chain uses TRBV7-2 and TRBJ1-4; perhaps TRBD1 as D (5 bases). There are 15 residues in the CDR3. Germline assignment: CDR1 SGHTA and CDR2 FQGNSA. V was trimmed by 2 bases and J by 7 bases, leaving 14 bases between them. The CDR3 nucleotides read TGTGCCAGCAGCTTACTATCGGGACCGTTTGAAAAACTGTTTTTT. As protein: CASSLLSGPFEKLFF.

The chain uses TRBV11-3 and TRBJ2-1; D remains ambiguous. The germline V gene encodes CDR1 SGHNT and CDR2 YENEEA. V was shortened by 1 base and J by 9 bases, with 7 bases between the two germline ends. This CDR3 region has 12 residues. DNA for the CDR3: TGTGCCAGCAGCTTAGTGGCCCGTGAGCAGTTCTTC. Residues: CASSLVAREQFF. The whole variable domain, filled in from reference TRBV11-3 and TRBJ2-1, reads EAGVVQSPRYKIIEKKQPVAFWCNPISGHNTLYWYLQNLGQGPELLIRYENEEAVDDSQLPKDRFSAERLKGVDSTLKIQPAELGDSAVYLCASSLVAREQFFGPGTRLTVL.

This clonotype was observed a handful of times. The chain uses TRBV2 and TRBJ1-2; 7 bases are a match to TRBD1. J was trimmed by 0 bases and V by 5 bases; bases with no gene match: 3. Germline V CDR1 and CDR2: SNHLY, FYNNEI. This CDR3 spans 14 amino acids. The CDR3 coding sequence is TGTGCCAGCAGTAAACAGGGGACTAACTATGGCTACACCTTC. It codes for CASSKQGTNYGYTF.

This clonotype was counted a few times. The CDR3 region is CASSYTLYNEQFF. In nucleotides, the CDR3 is TGTGCCAGCAGTTACACACTTTACAATGAGCAGTTCTTC. The J gene is TRBJ2-1, the V gene TRBV12-3 or TRBV12-4; D remains unclear. V lost 4 bases to trimming and J lost 4 bases, with 8 bases between them. The CDR3 length is 13 residues.

This clonotype was observed a handful of times. The chain has TRBV7-2 and TRBJ2-1; D may be TRBD1 (7 bases). CDR3 length equals 16 residues. Trimming left V 5 bases short and J 4 bases short, with 18 bases between. The germline CDR1 and CDR2 sequences are SGHTA and FQGNSA. The CDR3 DNA reads as TGTGCCAGCAGCCCCCAGGGGGGCCCCCTTTACAATGAGCAGTTCTTC. As protein: CASSPQGGPLYNEQFF.

This sequence joins TRBV28 and TRBJ2-3; unclear D gene. V was shortened by 2 bases and J by 10 bases, with 10 bases between the two germline ends. The CDR3 is 12 amino acids. Germline loops: CDR1 MDHEN, CDR2 SYDVKM. The CDR3 reads CASSLTSDAQYF. Here the CDR3 DNA reads TGTGCCAGCAGTTTAACCTCAGACGCGCAGTATTTT.

This clonotype was counted only a few times. The chain has TRBV7-8 and TRBJ1-1; no definite D call. V lost 5 bases and J lost 0, with 13 bases in between. From germline, CDR1 is SGHVS and CDR2 FQNEAQ. The CDR3 runs 15 residues. CDR3 residues: CASSEYVIMNTEAFF. CDR3 DNA: TGTGCCAGCAGCGAGTATGTCATTATGAACACTGAAGCTTTCTTT. Supplemented by reference TRBV7-8 and TRBJ1-1, the full variable domain reads GAGVSQSPRYKVAKRGQDVALRCDPISGHVSLFWYQQALGQGPEFLTYFQNEAQLDKSGLPSDRFFAERPEGSVSTLKIQRTQQEDSAVYLCASSEYVIMNTEAFFGQGTRLTVV.

The rearrangement uses TRBV6-2 or TRBV6-3 and TRBJ2-7, with TRBD2 matching 11 bases. This CDR3 has 15 residues. After removal of 1 base from V and 3 bases from J, the junction contained 2 bases not matched to a gene. Germline CDR1 MNHEY, CDR2 SVGEGT. The CDR3 reads CASSYLGLADYEQYF. The CDR3, as DNA: TGTGCCAGCAGTTACTTGGGACTAGCGGACTACGAGCAGTACTTC.

V and J are TRBV2 and TRBJ2-6; unclear D gene. The CDR3 totals 15 residues. Germline lookup yields CDR1 SNHLY and CDR2 FYNNEI. Trimming shortened V by 6 bases and J by 2 bases, and 11 bases separated the two germline ends. This CDR3 is CASRAGAAGANVLTF. As DNA, the CDR3 is TGTGCCAGCAGGGCCGGCGCCGCTGGGGCCAACGTCCTGACTTTC. Complete variable domain (other parts from reference TRBV2 and TRBJ2-6): EPEVTQTPSHQVTQMGQEVILRCVPISNHLYFYWYRQILGQKVEFLVSFYNNEISEKSEIFDDQFSVERPDGSNFTLKIRSTKLEDSAMYFCASRAGAAGANVLTFGAGSRLTVL.

The table lists this clonotype with a few counts. The CDR3 DNA reads as TGTGCCATCAGTGAGGTAGCGGAGGGGAAGACCCAGTACTTC. Its protein product is CAISEVAEGKTQYF. This chain uses TRBV10-3 with TRBJ2-5; perhaps TRBD2 as D (6 bases). V gave up 2 bases and J gave up 6 bases, with 13 bases separating them. The CDR3 is 14 residues long. Germline V gene lookup returns CDR1 ENHRY and CDR2 SYGVKD.

This rearrangement joins TRBV5-5 to TRBJ2-6, with D possibly TRBD1 on 6 matching bases. Deletions cut 4 bases from V and 0 bases from J, with 11 bases between. The CDR3 is 16 amino acids. Germline CDR1 reads SGHKS; CDR2 reads YYEKEE (reference sequence). The DNA of the CDR3 is TGTGCCAGCAGCATTGAGGGGGTCTCTGGGGCCAACGTCCTGACTTTC. It codes for CASSIEGVSGANVLTF.

This clonotype was counted a few times. This chain joins TRBV4-1 and TRBJ2-7; weak D call: TRBD2 (6 bases). The ends were cut back, 4 bases at V and 2 bases at J, with 12 bases in the middle. The CDR3 has 14 residues. Germline V gives CDR1 MGHRA, CDR2 YSYEKL. The CDR3 sequence: CASSRGKGAYEQYF. CDR3 coding DNA: TGCGCCAGCAGCCGCGGGAAGGGAGCCTACGAGCAGTACTTC.

This rearrangement joins TRBV12-3 or TRBV12-4 to TRBJ1-2; no definite D call. This CDR3 is 11 amino acids long. With 6 bases removed from V and 8 bases from J, the gap between germline ends came to 10 bases. The CDR3 DNA reads as TGTGCCAGCAGCGCGGGGTTCGGCTACACCTTC. This encodes CASSAGFGYTF.